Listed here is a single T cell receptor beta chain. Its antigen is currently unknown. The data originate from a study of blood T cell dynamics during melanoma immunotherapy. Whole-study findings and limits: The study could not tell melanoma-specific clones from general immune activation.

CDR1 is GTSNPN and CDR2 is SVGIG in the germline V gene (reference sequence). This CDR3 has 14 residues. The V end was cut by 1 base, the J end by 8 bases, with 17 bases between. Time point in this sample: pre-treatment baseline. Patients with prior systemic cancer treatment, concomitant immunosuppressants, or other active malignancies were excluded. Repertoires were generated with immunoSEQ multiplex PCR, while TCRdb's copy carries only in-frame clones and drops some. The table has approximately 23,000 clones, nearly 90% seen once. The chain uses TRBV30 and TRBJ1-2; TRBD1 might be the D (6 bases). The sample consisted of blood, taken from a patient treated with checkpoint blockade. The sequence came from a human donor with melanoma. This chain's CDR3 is CAWSGPNRAKGYTF. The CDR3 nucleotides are TGTGCCTGGAGTGGACCAAACAGGGCGAAGGGCTACACCTTC.